Below, one TCR beta chain is given with its context. Genomic DNA (from each subset) was split evenly across several immunoSEQ plates. Here immunoSEQ multiplex PCR was the method, and the copy in TCRdb shows in-frame clones only, minus some. The sample lists some 2.1 million clones, around 93% seen once, with over 1.5% in the top ten. The CDR3 is made up of 17 amino acids. The germline V and J ends were trimmed by 5 bases and 4 bases, with 24 bases remaining between them. Germline V gene data show CDR1 as SGHRS and CDR2 as YFSETQ. CD45RO-negative cells were positively selected for CCR7, leaving out terminally differentiated effector memory CD45RA+ cells. The record originates from a study of shared clonotypes between healthy human individuals.

The rearrangement links TRBV5-1 to TRBJ2-5; tentatively, D is TRBD1 or TRBD2 (5 bases each). The receptor was isolated from a man aged 18-30 years in good health. Some clones in this sample may be carry-over from other donors' samples. Sequencing was performed on naive CD8+ T cells from PBMCs. The DNA for the CDR3 is TGCGCCAGCAGTTACCCTGGGGACCGCTTACGCCCAGAGACCCAGTACTTC. Its protein product is CASSYPGDRLRPETQYF.